Listed below are T cell receptor beta chains from one sample, sequenced in a study of radiotherapy plus CTLA-4 blockade in lung cancer. Clones were read by immunoSEQ multiplex PCR, and TCRdb kept only the in-frame ones, dropping some. The sample holds tens of thousands of clones, around 79% seen once. This material consisted of peripheral blood, taken from a patient treated with radiotherapy plus ipilimumab. All receptors derive from a human donor with non-small cell lung cancer whose response to radiotherapy plus ipilimumab could not be evaluated. Some clones in this sample may be carry-over from other donors' samples. CDR3s include the opening cysteine and the closing phenylalanine or tryptophan. D genes are given only for firm matches. Not every row has a clone size; where given, it reads once, few, many or a size class.

V	D	J	size	DNA	CDR3
TRBV19	TRBD1	TRBJ1-2	-	TGTGCCAGTATTCCCACAGGGGCGCAGTATGGCTACACCTTC	CASIPTGAQYGYTF
TRBV28	-	TRBJ2-7	-	TGTGCCAGCAGTTTACGCGGGGACTCCTACGAGCAGTACTTC	CASSLRGDSYEQYF
TRBV27	-	TRBJ1-5	-	TGTGCCAGCAGTTTTGGAGTCTATCAGCCCCAGCATTTT	CASSFGVYQPQHF
TRBV5-1	TRBD2	TRBJ2-3	-	TGCGCCAGCAGCTTGGAGGCCGGGGGGGCGGGCACAGATACGCAGTATTTT	CASSLEAGGAGTDTQYF
TRBV7-2	TRBD1	TRBJ1-2	-	TGTGCCAGCAGCCCCGGACAGGGGTATGGCTACACCTTC	CASSPGQGYGYTF
TRBV6-1	-	TRBJ1-3	few	TGTGCCAGCAGTGAAGCGGGAGGGCTCTCTGGAAACACCATATATTTT	CASSEAGGLSGNTIYF
TRBV6-1	TRBD2	TRBJ2-7	-	TGTGCCAGCAGCCGCGATAGTAGCGGGGGCGGCGAGCAGTACTTC	CASSRDSSGGGEQYF
TRBV4-1	TRBD1	TRBJ2-7	-	TGCGCCAGCAGCCAAACAACAGGGGAAGCCTCCTACGAGCAGTACTTC	CASSQTTGEASYEQYF
TRBV29-1	-	TRBJ2-3	-	TGCAGCGTTGAAACCGGGAGAGATACGCAGTATTTT	CSVETGRDTQYF
TRBV5-1	TRBD1	TRBJ1-2	-	TGCGCCAGCGGCTTGGAAGGGACAGGGGGCTCAGGGGGCTACGCCTTC	CASGLEGTGGSGGYAF
TRBV6-5	TRBD1	TRBJ2-7	-	TGTGCCAGCAGCCGGACAGGGGGCGACATCTACGAGCAGTACTTC	CASSRTGGDIYEQYF
TRBV5-1	-	TRBJ2-2	-	TGCGCCAGCAGTGCAGGGGCCGCGAACACCGGGGAGCTGTTTTTT	CASSAGAANTGELFF
TRBV2	TRBD2	TRBJ2-3	-	TGTGCCAGCAGCCGACGGCTAGCGGTTAGCACAGATACGCAGTATTTT	CASSRRLAVSTDTQYF
TRBV19	-	TRBJ2-7	-	TGTGCCAGTAGTATAGATTCGGAGTCGCCGTACTTC	CASSIDSESPYF
TRBV7-2	TRBD1	TRBJ2-1	-	TGTGCCAGCAGTACCAGACAGGGCTACAATGAGCAGTTCTTC	CASSTRQGYNEQFF
TRBV2	TRBD2	TRBJ2-3	-	TGTGCCAGCAGGTTTTTAGCGGGGGGGCCATCAGATACGCAGTATTTT	CASRFLAGGPSDTQYF
TRBV5-4	TRBD1	TRBJ2-1	-	TGTGCCAGCAGTCCCGGGACAGGGACTTACAATGAGCAGTTCTTC	CASSPGTGTYNEQFF
TRBV7-9	-	TRBJ2-3	-	TGTGCCAGCAGCTTAGAGCCGGGTCTTTTTACAGATACGCAGTATTTT	CASSLEPGLFTDTQYF
TRBV5-1	-	TRBJ1-2	-	TGCGCCAGCAGCTTGCTAGTTGCTAGTGGCTACACCTTC	CASSLLVASGYTF
TRBV15	TRBD2	TRBJ2-2	-	TGTGCCACCTCCCCGGGAGGTTTCACCGGGGAGCTGTTTTTT	CATSPGGFTGELFF
TRBV7-2	-	TRBJ1-2	-	TGTGCCAGCAGCCCGAATCTTGGACTTACAGTAAGCTACACCTTC	CASSPNLGLTVSYTF
TRBV7-9	TRBD1	TRBJ1-5	few	TGTGCCAGCAGCTTAGAGTATGGGACAGATAGCAATCAGCCCCAGCATTTT	CASSLEYGTDSNQPQHF
TRBV6-5	TRBD1	TRBJ2-1	-	TGTGCCAGCAGTTACTCGGGGACAGGGGTGGGTGAGCAGTTCTTC	CASSYSGTGVGEQFF
TRBV7-8	TRBD2	TRBJ2-3	-	TGTGCCAGCAGCACCTGGACTAGCGGGGAAACAGATACGCAGTATTTT	CASSTWTSGETDTQYF
TRBV20-1	TRBD1	TRBJ2-1	-	TGCAGTGCTAGGGCCAGGGACAGGCTGTTCTTC	CSARARDRLFF
TRBV27	-	TRBJ1-2	-	TGTGCCAGCAGTTTAACGGGGGGCGATGGCTACACCTTC	CASSLTGGDGYTF
TRBV28	-	TRBJ1-2	few	TGTGCCAGCAGTCACCAGGGTATAAGATATGGCTACACCTTC	CASSHQGIRYGYTF
TRBV9	TRBD2	TRBJ2-2	-	TGTGCCAGCAGCGTAGGCGGGGGGGCAGCCGGGGAGCTGTTTTTT	CASSVGGGAAGELFF
TRBV4-1	-	TRBJ1-2	few	TGCGCCAGCAGCCAAGATCGTGGGGGCGGGTATGGCTACACCTTC	CASSQDRGGGYGYTF
TRBV20-1	-	TRBJ1-4	-	TGCAGTGCCATTAATGAAAAACTGTTTTTT	CSAINEKLFF
TRBV19	-	TRBJ2-1	-	TGTGCCAGTAGTAGACAGAGAATTGATGAGCAGTTCTTC	CASSRQRIDEQFF
TRBV6-6	-	TRBJ2-2	-	TGTGCCAGCGCCCCAGGGAACACCGGGGAGCTGTTTTTT	CASAPGNTGELFF
TRBV5-4	TRBD1	TRBJ2-1	-	TGTGCCAGCAGCCCCCGAGGGGGCATCCACAATGAGCAGTTCTTC	CASSPRGGIHNEQFF
TRBV5-1	-	TRBJ2-7	-	TGCGCCAGCAGCTTCCAGGACAGTGGGTACGAGCAGTACTTC	CASSFQDSGYEQYF
TRBV5-1	-	TRBJ2-2	-	TGCGCCAGCAGCTTTTCAGGCTACACCGGGGAGCTGTTTTTT	CASSFSGYTGELFF
TRBV6-1	-	TRBJ2-3	-	TGTGCCAGCAGTGAAGCGGGAGTCTCTAGCACAGATACGCAGTATTTT	CASSEAGVSSTDTQYF
TRBV29-1	-	TRBJ2-7	few	TGCAGCGTTGGGGCTAGCAGCGAGCAGTACTTC	CSVGASSEQYF
TRBV2	-	TRBJ1-1	-	TGTGCCAGCAGTCGCGGGCCCGGGGGCACTGAAGCTTTCTTT	CASSRGPGGTEAFF
TRBV18	TRBD1	TRBJ1-2	-	TGTGCCAGCTCACCGGGGACAGGGGTTAACTATGGCTACACCTTC	CASSPGTGVNYGYTF
TRBV19	-	TRBJ1-3	-	TGTGCCAGTAGTATAGGCCTCCGACGGACAGTCTCTGGAAACACCATATATTTT	CASSIGLRRTVSGNTIYF
TRBV4-1	TRBD1	TRBJ1-2	-	TGCGCCAGCAGCCAACACCTCCCGGGACAGGGTCCCTATGGCTACACCTTC	CASSQHLPGQGPYGYTF
TRBV6-6	-	TRBJ1-1	few	TGTGCCAGCAGGAGAGGCACTGAAGCTTTCTTT	CASRRGTEAFF
TRBV7-2	-	TRBJ1-2	few	TGTGCCAGCAGGATCCCAAATAGGGGGAGTGGCTACACCTTC	CASRIPNRGSGYTF
TRBV2	TRBD1	TRBJ2-7	-	TGTGCCAGCAGTGTCAACAGGGGGACATCCTACGAGCAGTACTTC	CASSVNRGTSYEQYF
TRBV27	-	TRBJ1-2	-	TGTGCCAGCAGTCCTACAGGGTACTATGGCTACACCTTC	CASSPTGYYGYTF
TRBV7-2	-	TRBJ1-2	few	TGTGCCAGCAGCTCAGGGTTGTCCAGCTATGGCTACACCTTC	CASSSGLSSYGYTF
TRBV5-1	-	TRBJ2-3	-	TGCGCCAGCAGCTTGGAGGTGGGGGGATTCGCAGATACGCAGTATTTT	CASSLEVGGFADTQYF
TRBV5-4	TRBD1	TRBJ2-1	-	TGTGCCAGCAGCACAGAAGGGGGCGCTTACTACAATGAGCAGTTCTTC	CASSTEGGAYYNEQFF
TRBV10-3	TRBD1	TRBJ2-7	-	TGTGCCATCAGTCTGAGGGGACAGGGGGGCGCCGAGCAGTACTTC	CAISLRGQGGAEQYF
TRBV7-2	-	TRBJ1-1	-	TGTGCCAGCAGCTCCATATTTGGGGGCCCGAACACTGAAGCTTTCTTT	CASSSIFGGPNTEAFF
TRBV5-1	TRBD1	TRBJ2-2	few	TGCGCCAGCCGAAGGACAGGGGGTTCCAGCGGGGAGCTGTTTTTT	CASRRTGGSSGELFF
TRBV9	-	TRBJ2-7	-	TGTGCCAGCAGCCCCGGGGTCGGGTCCCACGAGCAGTACTTC	CASSPGVGSHEQYF